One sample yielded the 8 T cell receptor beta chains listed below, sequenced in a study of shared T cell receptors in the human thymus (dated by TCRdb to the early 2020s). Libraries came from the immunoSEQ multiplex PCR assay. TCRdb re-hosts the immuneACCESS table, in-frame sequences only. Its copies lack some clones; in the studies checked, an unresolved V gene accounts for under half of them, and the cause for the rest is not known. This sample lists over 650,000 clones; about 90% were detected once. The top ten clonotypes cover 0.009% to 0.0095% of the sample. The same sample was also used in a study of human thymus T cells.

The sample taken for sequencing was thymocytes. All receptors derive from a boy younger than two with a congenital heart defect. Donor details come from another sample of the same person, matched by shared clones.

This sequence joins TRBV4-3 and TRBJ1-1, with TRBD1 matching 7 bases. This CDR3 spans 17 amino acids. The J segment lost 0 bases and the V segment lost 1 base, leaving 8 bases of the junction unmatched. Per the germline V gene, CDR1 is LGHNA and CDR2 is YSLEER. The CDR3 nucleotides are TGCGCCAGCAGCCAAGGGTCTAGACAGGGCCTGAACACTGAAGCTTTCTTT. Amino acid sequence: CASSQGSRQGLNTEAFF.

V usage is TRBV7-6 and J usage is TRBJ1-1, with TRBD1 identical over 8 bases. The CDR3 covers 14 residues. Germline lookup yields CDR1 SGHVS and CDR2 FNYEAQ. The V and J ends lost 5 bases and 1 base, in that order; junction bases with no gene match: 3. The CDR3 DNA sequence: TGTGCCAGCAGCCAAGGGACAGGGAACACTGAAGCTTTCTTT. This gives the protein CASSQGTGNTEAFF. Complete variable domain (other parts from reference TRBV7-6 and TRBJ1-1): GAGVSQSPRYKVTKRGQDVALRCDPISGHVSLYWYRQALGQGPEFLTYFNYEAQQDKSGLPNDRFSAERPEGSISTLTIQRTEQRDSAMYRCASSQGTGNTEAFFGQGTRLTVV.

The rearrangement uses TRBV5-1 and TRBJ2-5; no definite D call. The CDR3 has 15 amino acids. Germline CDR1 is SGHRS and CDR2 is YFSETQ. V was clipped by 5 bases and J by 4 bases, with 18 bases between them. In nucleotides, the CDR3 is TGCGCCAGCAGAGATCTAGAAGGTTACCGAGAGACCCAGTACTTC. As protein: CASRDLEGYRETQYF. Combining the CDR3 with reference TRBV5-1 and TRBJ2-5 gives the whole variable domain KAGVTQTPRYLIKTRGQQVTLSCSPISGHRSVSWYQQTPGQGLQFLFEYFSETQRNKGNFPGRFSGRQFSNSRSEMNVSTLELGDSALYLCASRDLEGYRETQYFGPGTRLLVL.

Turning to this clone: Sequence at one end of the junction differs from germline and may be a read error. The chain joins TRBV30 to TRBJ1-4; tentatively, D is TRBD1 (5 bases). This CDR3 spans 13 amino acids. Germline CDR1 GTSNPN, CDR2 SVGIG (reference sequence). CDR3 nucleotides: TGTGCCTGGAGTGTAATGGGGGGAGGGAAAACTGTTTTT. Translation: CAWSVMGGGKTVF.

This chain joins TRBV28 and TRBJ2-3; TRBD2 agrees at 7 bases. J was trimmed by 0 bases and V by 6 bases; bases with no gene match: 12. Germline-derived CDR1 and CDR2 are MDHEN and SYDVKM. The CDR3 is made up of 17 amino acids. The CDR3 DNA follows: TGTGCCAGCAGCACCAGTGCTAGCGGAACTAGCACAGATACGCAGTATTTT. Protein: CASSTSASGTSTDTQYF.

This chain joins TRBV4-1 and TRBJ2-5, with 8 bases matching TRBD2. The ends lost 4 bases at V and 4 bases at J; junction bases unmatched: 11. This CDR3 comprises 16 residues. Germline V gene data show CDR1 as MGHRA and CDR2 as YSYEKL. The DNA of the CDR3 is TGCGCCAGCAGCCCGCTTAGCGGGGTAGGCGGAGAGACCCAGTACTTC. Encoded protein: CASSPLSGVGGETQYF.

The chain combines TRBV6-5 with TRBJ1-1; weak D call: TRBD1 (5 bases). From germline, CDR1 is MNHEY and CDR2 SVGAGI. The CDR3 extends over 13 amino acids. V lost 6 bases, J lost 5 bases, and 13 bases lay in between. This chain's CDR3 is CASRCKEGTEAFF. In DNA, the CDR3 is TGTGCCAGCAGATGTAAGGAGGGGACTGAAGCTTTCTTT.

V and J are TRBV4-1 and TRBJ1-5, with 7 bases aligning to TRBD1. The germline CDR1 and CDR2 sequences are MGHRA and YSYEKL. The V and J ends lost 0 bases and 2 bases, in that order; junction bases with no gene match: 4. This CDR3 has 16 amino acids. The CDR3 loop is CASSQDTGDGNQPQHF. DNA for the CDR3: TGCGCCAGCAGCCAAGATACAGGGGACGGCAATCAGCCCCAGCATTTT.